What follows describes a single T cell receptor beta chain. This entry belongs to a study of T-cell reconstitution after alpha-beta-depleted transplantation in children. Germline values: CDR1 MNHNS, CDR2 SASEGT. Trimming removed 7 bases at V and 11 bases at J, with 25 bases between. The CDR3 covers 15 residues. This sample's TCRbeta library carried unique molecular identifier barcodes. TCRdb processed the PCR reads anew with MiXCR; each CDR3 protein has one entry. The data hold over 550,000 distinct CDR3 sequences, with roughly 10% observed a single time. This specimen consisted of PBMCs from the stem cell graft donor, obtained from the stem cell graft. The sequence derives from a human donor who donated a stem cell graft to a child with acute myeloid leukemia. The chain has TRBV6-1 and TRBJ2-3; possibly TRBD1 for D (5 bases). DNA for the CDR3: TGTGCCAGCAACTCGGGTGAGACAGATCCACCGCAGCAGTATTTT. The encoded protein is CASNSGETDPPQQYF.